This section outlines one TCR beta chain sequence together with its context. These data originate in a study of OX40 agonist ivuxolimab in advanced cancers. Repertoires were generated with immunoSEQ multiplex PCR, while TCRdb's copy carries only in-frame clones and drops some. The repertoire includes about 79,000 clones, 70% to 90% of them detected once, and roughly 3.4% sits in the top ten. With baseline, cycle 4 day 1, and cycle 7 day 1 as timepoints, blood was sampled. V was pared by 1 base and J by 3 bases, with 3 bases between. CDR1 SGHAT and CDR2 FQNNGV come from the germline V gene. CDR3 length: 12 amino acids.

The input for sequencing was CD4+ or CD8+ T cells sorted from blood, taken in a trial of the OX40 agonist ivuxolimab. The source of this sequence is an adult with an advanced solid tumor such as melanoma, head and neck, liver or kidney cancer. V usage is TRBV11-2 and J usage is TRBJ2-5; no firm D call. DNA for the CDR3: TGTGCCAGCAGCTTAGGTAAAGAGACCCAGTACTTC. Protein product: CASSLGKETQYF.